These T cell receptor beta chains were read from a single sample in a study of blood T cell repertoires in COVID-19. TCRdb keeps only in-frame clones here, not all; method: immunoSEQ multiplex PCR. The sample consists of about 250,000 clones, around 89% of them appearing once. The sequenced material came from PBMCs or T cells enriched from blood (not recorded which). These receptors all come from a man aged 40-50 years who had recovered from COVID-19. CDR3s include the opening cysteine and the closing phenylalanine or tryptophan. The D gene is left open where the match is weak. Not all rows give a size; the values are once, few, many and, for expanded clones, a class.

J gene: TRBJ2-2; V gene: TRBV4-2; D gene: TRBD1; clone size: few; CDR3 protein: CASSQVGGQEQNTGELFF; CDR3 DNA: TGTGCCAGCAGCCAAGTTGGGGGACAGGAACAAAACACCGGGGAGCTGTTTTTT
J gene: TRBJ1-5; V gene: TRBV6-5; D gene: .; clone size: .; CDR3 protein: CASTPRGGGNQPQHF; CDR3 DNA: TGTGCCAGCACCCCGCGAGGGGGTGGCAATCAGCCCCAGCATTTT
J gene: TRBJ2-2; V gene: TRBV24-1; D gene: TRBD1; clone size: .; CDR3 protein: CATKPGDSSNTGELFF; CDR3 DNA: TGTGCCACCAAACCTGGGGACAGTTCGAACACCGGGGAGCTGTTTTTT
J gene: TRBJ2-1; V gene: TRBV5-6; D gene: .; clone size: few; CDR3 protein: CASSLPRGSFIEQFF; CDR3 DNA: TGTGCCAGCAGCCTCCCTAGGGGTAGTTTTATTGAGCAGTTCTTC
J gene: TRBJ1-1; V gene: TRBV9; D gene: TRBD1; clone size: .; CDR3 protein: CASSAGGQGGTEAFF; CDR3 DNA: TGTGCCAGCAGCGCCGGGGGACAGGGTGGCACTGAAGCTTTCTTT
J gene: TRBJ2-5; V gene: TRBV7-3; D gene: .; clone size: .; CDR3 protein: CASSLNRAETQYF; CDR3 DNA: TGTGCCAGCAGCTTAAACAGGGCAGAGACCCAGTACTTC
J gene: TRBJ2-7; V gene: TRBV6-5; D gene: .; clone size: .; CDR3 protein: CASSYSTGIQSYEQYF; CDR3 DNA: TGTGCCAGCAGTTACTCGACAGGAATTCAATCCTACGAGCAGTACTTC
J gene: TRBJ1-4; V gene: TRBV13; D gene: .; clone size: .; CDR3 protein: CASSPGDGNEKLFF; CDR3 DNA: TGTGCCAGCAGCCCAGGGGACGGAAATGAAAAACTGTTTTTT
J gene: TRBJ2-5; V gene: TRBV4-1; D gene: TRBD2; clone size: .; CDR3 protein: CASSQDRTSGVQETQYF; CDR3 DNA: TGCGCCAGCAGCCAAGATCGGACTAGCGGGGTCCAAGAGACCCAGTACTTC
J gene: TRBJ2-2; V gene: TRBV5-1; D gene: .; clone size: .; CDR3 protein: CASSLQEQGGTGELFF; CDR3 DNA: TGCGCCAGCAGCTTGCAGGAGCAGGGGGGCACCGGGGAGCTGTTTTTT
J gene: TRBJ2-2; V gene: TRBV19; D gene: TRBD2; clone size: few; CDR3 protein: CASSIDRGAGELFF; CDR3 DNA: TGTGCCAGTAGTATAGATCGGGGGGCCGGGGAGCTGTTTTTT
J gene: TRBJ1-5; V gene: TRBV19; D gene: .; clone size: .; CDR3 protein: CASIPEGLSNQPQHF; CDR3 DNA: TGTGCCAGTATCCCCGAAGGACTGTCGAATCAGCCCCAGCATTTT
J gene: TRBJ1-2; V gene: TRBV5-1; D gene: TRBD1; clone size: .; CDR3 protein: CASSLDGTVNYGYTF; CDR3 DNA: TGCGCCAGCAGCTTGGACGGGACAGTGAACTATGGCTACACCTTC
J gene: TRBJ1-1; V gene: TRBV11-2; D gene: TRBD1; clone size: .; CDR3 protein: CASSPRTGSNTEAFF; CDR3 DNA: TGTGCCAGCAGCCCCCGGACAGGGTCAAACACTGAAGCTTTCTTT
J gene: TRBJ2-2; V gene: TRBV7-8; D gene: .; clone size: .; CDR3 protein: CASSVDFTGELFF; CDR3 DNA: TGTGCCAGCAGCGTGGACTTCACCGGGGAGCTGTTTTTT
J gene: TRBJ1-1; V gene: TRBV21-1; D gene: .; clone size: .; CDR3 protein: CASSNYRVGTEAFF; CDR3 DNA: TGTGCCAGCAGCAACTACAGGGTGGGTACTGAAGCTTTCTTT
J gene: TRBJ1-3; V gene: TRBV6-5; D gene: .; clone size: .; CDR3 protein: CASSYRTTPGNTIYF; CDR3 DNA: TGTGCCAGCAGTTACAGAACGACACCTGGAAACACCATATATTTT
J gene: TRBJ1-4; V gene: TRBV9; D gene: .; clone size: .; CDR3 protein: CASSARLATNEKLFF; CDR3 DNA: TGTGCCAGCAGCGCCCGACTAGCAACTAATGAAAAACTGTTTTTT
J gene: TRBJ2-2; V gene: TRBV5-1; D gene: .; clone size: once; CDR3 protein: CASTPRGGPYTGELFF; CDR3 DNA: TGCGCCAGCACACCCCGAGGGGGACCTTACACCGGGGAGCTGTTTTTT
J gene: TRBJ1-2; V gene: TRBV5-1; D gene: .; clone size: .; CDR3 protein: CASSFAQGNYGYTF; CDR3 DNA: TGCGCCAGCAGCTTTGCCCAGGGTAACTATGGCTACACCTTC
J gene: TRBJ1-2; V gene: TRBV11-2; D gene: .; clone size: .; CDR3 protein: CASSRISGGAGSNYGYTF; CDR3 DNA: TGTGCCAGCAGCCGCATTAGTGGGGGGGCTGGAAGTAACTATGGCTACACCTTC
J gene: TRBJ1-4; V gene: TRBV30; D gene: .; clone size: .; CDR3 protein: CAWSVQAVEKLFF; CDR3 DNA: TGTGCCTGGAGTGTACAGGCCGTAGAGAAACTGTTTTTT
J gene: TRBJ1-5; V gene: TRBV24-1; D gene: .; clone size: .; CDR3 protein: CATSEGGGQPQHF; CDR3 DNA: TGTGCCACCAGTGAAGGGGGTGGCCAGCCCCAGCATTTT
J gene: TRBJ1-1; V gene: TRBV28; D gene: .; clone size: .; CDR3 protein: CASSLSYRNTEAFF; CDR3 DNA: TGTGCCAGCAGTTTATCATACAGGAACACTGAAGCTTTCTTT
J gene: TRBJ2-1; V gene: TRBV9; D gene: .; clone size: .; CDR3 protein: CASSVAFGGQNEQFF; CDR3 DNA: TGTGCCAGCAGCGTAGCATTCGGGGGTCAAAATGAGCAGTTCTTC
J gene: TRBJ2-7; V gene: TRBV3-1/TRBV3-2; D gene: .; clone size: .; CDR3 protein: CASSQEATSWYEQYF; CDR3 DNA: TGTGCCAGCAGCCAAGAAGCGACCTCTTGGTACGAGCAGTACTTC
J gene: TRBJ1-1; V gene: TRBV30; D gene: .; clone size: .; CDR3 protein: CAWREKRGLNTEAFF; CDR3 DNA: TGTGCCTGGAGGGAAAAAAGGGGTCTGAACACTGAAGCTTTCTTT
J gene: TRBJ2-5; V gene: TRBV13; D gene: .; clone size: .; CDR3 protein: CASSTPWGVEETQYF; CDR3 DNA: TGTGCCAGCAGCACGCCGTGGGGGGTTGAAGAGACCCAGTACTTC
J gene: TRBJ2-5; V gene: TRBV5-4; D gene: TRBD2; clone size: once; CDR3 protein: CASSGLRLAGEETQYF; CDR3 DNA: TGTGCCAGCAGCGGACTCAGACTAGCGGGAGAAGAGACCCAGTACTTC
J gene: TRBJ2-5; V gene: TRBV6-5; D gene: TRBD2; clone size: once; CDR3 protein: CASSSLSGDETQYF; CDR3 DNA: TGTGCCAGCAGTTCTCTTAGCGGGGATGAGACCCAGTACTTC
J gene: TRBJ1-1; V gene: TRBV19; D gene: TRBD1; clone size: .; CDR3 protein: CASSRGQGAEFSNTEAFF; CDR3 DNA: TGTGCCAGTAGTAGAGGACAGGGGGCTGAGTTTTCGAACACTGAAGCTTTCTTT
J gene: TRBJ2-7; V gene: TRBV5-5; D gene: TRBD2; clone size: .; CDR3 protein: CASSPEAGGDEQYF; CDR3 DNA: TGTGCCAGCAGCCCGGAGGCGGGGGGGGACGAGCAGTACTTC
J gene: TRBJ2-5; V gene: TRBV11-2; D gene: .; clone size: .; CDR3 protein: CASSLSRQTQETQYF; CDR3 DNA: TGTGCCAGCAGCTTATCCCGACAGACCCAAGAGACCCAGTACTTC
J gene: TRBJ2-3; V gene: TRBV19; D gene: .; clone size: .; CDR3 protein: CASSKPADYTDTQYF; CDR3 DNA: TGTGCCAGTAGTAAGCCCGCGGACTACACAGATACGCAGTATTTT
J gene: TRBJ2-3; V gene: TRBV5-6; D gene: .; clone size: .; CDR3 protein: CASSLAEGVTDTQYF; CDR3 DNA: TGTGCCAGCAGCTTGGCCGAGGGGGTCACAGATACGCAGTATTTT